A selection of T cell receptor beta chains follows, all from one sample in a study of cytomegalovirus exposure and HLA in healthy donors. Sequencing used immunoSEQ multiplex PCR; TCRdb keeps in-frame clones, though not all of them. The data show 150,000 to 180,000 clones, with 70% to 80% seen just once and 4% held by the top ten. Sequencing was carried out using PBMCs. These TCRs come from a woman aged 40 to 50 in good health and CMV-seronegative. The CDR3 runs from the conserved cysteine through the conserved F or W. The D gene is left open where the match is weak. A row's size may be missing; if present it is once, few, many or a size class.

>.|TRBJ1-5|TRBV19|.
CASSILTGNSNQPQHF
TGTGCCAGTAGTATCTTGACGGGGAATAGCAATCAGCCCCAGCATTTT
>TRBD1|TRBJ1-4|TRBV5-6|few
CASNLQGDEILFF
TGTGCCAGCAACCTACAGGGGGATGAAATACTGTTTTTT
>TRBD1|TRBJ1-5|TRBV28|.
CASSVPSGTVSIAANQPQHF
TGTGCCAGCAGTGTACCATCCGGGACAGTATCTATAGCGGCGAATCAGCCCCAGCATTTT
>TRBD2|TRBJ2-2|TRBV7-9|.
CASSPPGGQANTGELFF
TGTGCCAGCAGCCCACCGGGGGGGCAGGCGAACACCGGGGAGCTGTTTTTT
>TRBD1|TRBJ1-3|TRBV2|once
CASRTGAGNTIYF
TGTGCCAGCCGGACAGGGGCTGGAAACACCATATATTTT
>TRBD1|TRBJ2-6|TRBV27|.
CASSRRRDRGSGANVLTF
TGTGCCAGCAGTCGTCGCCGGGACAGGGGCTCTGGGGCCAACGTCCTGACTTTC
>TRBD1|TRBJ2-7|TRBV10-1|.
CASSESVQGPWGEQYF
TGCGCCAGCAGTGAGTCGGTACAGGGGCCCTGGGGCGAGCAGTACTTC
>.|TRBJ1-4|TRBV19|.
CASSISLQGWEKLFF
TGTGCCAGTAGTATAAGCCTCCAGGGTTGGGAAAAACTGTTTTTT
>TRBD1|TRBJ2-1|TRBV28|.
CASSTRQGRNEQFF
TGTGCCAGCAGCACCCGACAGGGGCGGAATGAGCAGTTCTTC
>.|TRBJ2-3|TRBV6-6|.
CASSYGGISTDTQYF
TGTGCCAGCAGTTACGGGGGCATATCCACAGATACGCAGTATTTT
>.|TRBJ2-7|TRBV6-1|.
CASSTGQSYEQYF
TGTGCCAGTTCGACAGGCCAATCCTACGAGCAGTACTTC
>.|TRBJ2-3|TRBV7-6|.
CASSGSGTPYTDTQYF
TGTGCCAGCAGCGGCTCCGGGACTCCGTATACAGATACGCAGTATTTT
>.|TRBJ1-3|TRBV29-1|.
CSVARGLGNTIYF
TGCAGCGTTGCCCGGGGACTTGGAAACACCATATATTTT
>.|TRBJ1-5|TRBV11-2|once
CASSTPNQPQHF
TGTGCCAGCAGCACTCCCAATCAGCCCCAGCATTTT
>.|TRBJ1-3|TRBV5-6|.
CASSPGLSGNTIYF
TGTGCCAGCAGCCCGGGACTCTCTGGAAACACCATATATTTT
>.|TRBJ2-1|TRBV11-3|.
CASSPKGELPYNEQFF
TGTGCCAGCAGCCCCAAGGGGGAGCTTCCTTACAATGAGCAGTTCTTC
>TRBD2|TRBJ2-2|TRBV10-3|.
CAIRGAGLNTGELFF
TGTGCCATCCGGGGAGCGGGATTAAACACCGGGGAGCTGTTTTTT
>.|TRBJ1-1|TRBV11-3|.
CASSLGPGFEAFF
TGTGCCAGCAGCTTAGGGCCAGGATTTGAAGCTTTCTTT
>.|TRBJ2-7|TRBV28|once
CASSLVSSSYEQYF
TGTGCCAGCAGTTTGGTGTCTAGCAGCTACGAGCAGTACTTC
>.|TRBJ2-4|TRBV29-1|.
CSVEEWGSVAKNIQYF
TGCAGCGTTGAAGAGTGGGGTAGCGTTGCCAAAAACATTCAGTACTTC
>TRBD1|TRBJ1-2|TRBV7-9|.
CASSATGTGGYGYTF
TGTGCCAGCAGCGCAACCGGGACAGGGGGTTATGGCTACACCTTC
>TRBD2|TRBJ2-1|TRBV6-1|.
CASSDIAGTASDEQFF
TGTGCCAGCAGTGACATAGCGGGAACAGCCTCCGATGAGCAGTTCTTC
>TRBD1|TRBJ2-7|TRBV5-4|.
CASSLEPATGRFSYEQYF
TGTGCCAGCAGCTTGGAACCCGCGACAGGGCGCTTCTCCTACGAGCAGTACTTC
>.|TRBJ1-4|TRBV2|.
CASTYRATNEKLFF
TGTGCCAGCACCTACAGGGCAACTAATGAAAAACTGTTTTTT
>.|TRBJ1-5|TRBV2|.
CASSALDQPQHF
TGTGCCAGCAGTGCATTAGATCAGCCCCAGCATTTT
>.|TRBJ2-7|TRBV19|.
CASSPTDTSGNEQYF
TGTGCCAGTAGTCCAACGGACACCTCAGGCAACGAGCAGTACTTC
>.|TRBJ2-7|TRBV11-2|.
CTSSLDRYEQYF
TGTACCAGCAGCTTAGATCGGTACGAGCAGTACTTC
>TRBD1|TRBJ1-3|TRBV7-9|.
CASSPTGVGDTIYF
TGTGCCAGCAGCCCTACAGGGGTCGGTGACACCATATATTTT
>.|TRBJ1-3|TRBV7-9|.
CASSLVRQRNTIYF
TGTGCCAGCAGCTTAGTTCGACAGAGAAACACCATATATTTT
>TRBD1|TRBJ2-3|TRBV6-6|few
CASSLMGQATDTQYF
TGTGCCAGCAGTCTCATGGGACAGGCGACAGATACGCAGTATTTT
>TRBD1|TRBJ2-7|TRBV11-3|.
CASTQQGTYEQYF
TGTGCCAGCACCCAACAGGGGACCTACGAGCAGTACTTC
>.|TRBJ1-3|TRBV21-1|.
CARGPLPGNTIYF
TGTGCCAGGGGGCCCTTACCTGGAAACACCATATATTTT
>.|TRBJ1-2|TRBV5-1|.
CASSLGQDYGYTF
TGCGCCAGCAGCTTGGGCCAGGACTATGGCTACACCTTC
>.|TRBJ2-7|TRBV10-3|.
CAISRQRQLYEQYF
TGTGCCATCAGTAGACAGCGTCAACTCTACGAGCAGTACTTC
>TRBD1|TRBJ2-3|TRBV27|.
CASNDRGRDTQYF
TGTGCCAGCAACGACAGGGGGCGGGATACGCAGTATTTT
>TRBD1|TRBJ2-7|TRBV29-1|.
CSVEDPGQRYF
TGCAGCGTTGAAGATCCGGGACAGAGGTACTTC
>TRBD1|TRBJ1-1|TRBV7-9|.
CASSLARGQTNTEAFF
TGTGCCAGCAGCTTAGCCCGGGGACAGACCAACACTGAAGCTTTCTTT
>.|TRBJ1-2|TRBV28|.
CASRVWNSPISYGYTF
TGTGCCAGCAGGGTTTGGAACAGTCCTATTTCCTATGGCTACACCTTC
>TRBD2|TRBJ2-2|TRBV5-4|.
CASSLEGLGITGELFF
TGTGCCAGCAGCTTGGAGGGACTAGGAATCACCGGGGAGCTGTTTTTT
>TRBD1|TRBJ1-4|TRBV7-2|.
CASSSQGADEKLFF
TGTGCCAGCAGCTCCCAGGGGGCGGATGAAAAACTGTTTTTT
>TRBD1|TRBJ2-3|TRBV28|.
CASRTGQGDTQYF
TGTGCCAGCAGGACGGGACAGGGGGATACGCAGTATTTT
>.|TRBJ1-1|TRBV7-9|.
CASSLFLGREDEAFF
TGTGCCAGCAGCTTATTCCTAGGCAGGGAAGATGAAGCTTTCTTT
>TRBD1|TRBJ1-6|TRBV30|.
CAWGTEYNSPLHF
TGTGCCTGGGGGACAGAATATAATTCACCCCTCCACTTT
>TRBD1|TRBJ1-1|TRBV6-5|.
CATKRGPWVNTEAFF
TGTGCCACAAAGAGGGGGCCGTGGGTGAACACTGAAGCTTTCTTT
>.|TRBJ1-5|TRBV5-1|.
CASSLETGRREQPQHF
TGCGCCAGCAGCTTGGAAACAGGGCGAAGAGAACAGCCCCAGCATTTT
>.|TRBJ2-1|TRBV7-9|.
CASSLGFGGGQAYNEQFF
TGTGCCAGCAGCTTAGGCTTCGGCGGGGGCCAGGCCTACAATGAGCAGTTCTTC
>.|TRBJ1-1|TRBV30|.
CAWSLVLYEAFF
TGTGCCTGGAGTCTTGTGCTCTACGAAGCTTTCTTT
>.|TRBJ1-5|TRBV7-6|.
CASSLRAGERDSGRFNQPQHF
TGTGCCAGCAGCTTAAGAGCGGGGGAAAGGGACTCGGGACGGTTCAATCAGCCCCAGCATTTT
>.|TRBJ2-5|TRBV14|.
CASIQSETQYF
TGTGCCAGCATCCAGTCGGAGACCCAGTACTTC
>TRBD1|TRBJ1-5|TRBV6-1|.
CASSAGGYGGQPQHF
TGTGCCAGCAGTGCAGGGGGCTATGGAGGGCAGCCCCAGCATTTT